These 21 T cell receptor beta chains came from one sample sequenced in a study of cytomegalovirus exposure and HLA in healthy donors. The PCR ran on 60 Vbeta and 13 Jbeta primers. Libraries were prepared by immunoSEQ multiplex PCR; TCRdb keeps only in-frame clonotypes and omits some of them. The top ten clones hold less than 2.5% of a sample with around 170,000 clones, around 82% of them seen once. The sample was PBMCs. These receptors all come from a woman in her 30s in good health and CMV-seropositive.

CDR3 DNA: TGTGCCAGCAGTTTGTTGGCGGAGGGAGGGGGGGAGCTGTTTTTT. As protein: CASSLLAEGGGELFF. The gene calls are TRBV27 and TRBJ2-2, with 7 bases lining up with TRBD2. The CDR3 has 15 residues. Per germline, CDR1 MNHEY and CDR2 SMNVEV (reference sequence). With 3 bases clipped from V and 8 bases from J, the junction kept 9 bases outside the gene matches.

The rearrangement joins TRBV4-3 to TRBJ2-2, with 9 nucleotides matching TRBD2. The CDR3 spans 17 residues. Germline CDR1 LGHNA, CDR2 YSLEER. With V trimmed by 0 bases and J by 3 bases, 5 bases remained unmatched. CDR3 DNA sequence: TGCGCCAGCAGCCAAGAATATGGCGGGGGGGACACCGGGGAGCTGTTTTTT. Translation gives CASSQEYGGGDTGELFF.

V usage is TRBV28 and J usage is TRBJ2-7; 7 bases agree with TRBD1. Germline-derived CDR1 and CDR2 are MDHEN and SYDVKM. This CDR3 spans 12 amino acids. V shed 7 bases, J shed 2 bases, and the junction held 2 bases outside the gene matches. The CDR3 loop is CASKGQAYEQYF. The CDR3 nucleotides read TGTGCCAGCAAAGGACAGGCCTACGAGCAGTACTTC.

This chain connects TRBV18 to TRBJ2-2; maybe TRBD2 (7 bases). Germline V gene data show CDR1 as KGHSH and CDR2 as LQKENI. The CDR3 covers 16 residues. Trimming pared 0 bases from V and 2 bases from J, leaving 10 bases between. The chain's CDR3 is CASSPPSGGNTGELFF. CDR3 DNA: TGTGCCAGCTCACCACCGTCGGGGGGCAACACCGGGGAGCTGTTTTTT. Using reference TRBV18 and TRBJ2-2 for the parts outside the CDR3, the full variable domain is NAGVMQNPRHLVRRRGQEARLRCSPMKGHSHVYWYRQLPEEGLKFMVYLQKENIIDESGMPKERFSAEFPKEGPSILRIQQVVRGDSAAYFCASSPPSGGNTGELFFGEGSRLTVL.

The CDR3 nucleotides read TGCGCCAGCAGCTCTGGTGGCGGGACAGGGGGCACCGGGGAGCTGTTTTTT. Encoded protein: CASSSGGGTGGTGELFF. This chain connects TRBV5-1 to TRBJ2-2, with 11 positions matching TRBD1. J lost 4 bases, V lost 3 bases, and 8 bases had no gene match. The CDR3 runs 17 residues. In germline, CDR1 is SGHRS, CDR2 YFSETQ.

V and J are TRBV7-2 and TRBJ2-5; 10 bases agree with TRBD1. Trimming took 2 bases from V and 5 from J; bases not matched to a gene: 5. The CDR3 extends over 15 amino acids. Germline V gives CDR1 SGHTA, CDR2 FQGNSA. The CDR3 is CASSLQTGGGETQYF. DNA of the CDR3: TGTGCCAGCAGCTTACAGACAGGGGGCGGCGAGACCCAGTACTTC.

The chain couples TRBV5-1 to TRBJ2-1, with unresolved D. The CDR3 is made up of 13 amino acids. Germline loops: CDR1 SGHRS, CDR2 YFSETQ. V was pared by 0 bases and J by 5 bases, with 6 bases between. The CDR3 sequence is CASSLARNNEQFF. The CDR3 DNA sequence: TGCGCCAGCAGCTTGGCGCGGAACAATGAGCAGTTCTTC.

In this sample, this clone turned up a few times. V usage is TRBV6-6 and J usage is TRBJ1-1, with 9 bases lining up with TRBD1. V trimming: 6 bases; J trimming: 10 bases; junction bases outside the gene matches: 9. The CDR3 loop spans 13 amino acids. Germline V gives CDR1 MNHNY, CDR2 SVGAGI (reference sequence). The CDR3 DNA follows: TGTGCCAGCAGGACAACAGGGGGCAGGGGAGCTTTCTTT. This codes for CASRTTGGRGAFF.

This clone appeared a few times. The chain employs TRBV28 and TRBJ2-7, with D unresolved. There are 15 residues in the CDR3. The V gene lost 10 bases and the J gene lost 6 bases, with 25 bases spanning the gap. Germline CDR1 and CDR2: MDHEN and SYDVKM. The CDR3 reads CATNFSESPSSEQYF. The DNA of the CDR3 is TGTGCCACAAACTTCTCAGAGTCCCCTAGTAGCGAGCAGTACTTC.

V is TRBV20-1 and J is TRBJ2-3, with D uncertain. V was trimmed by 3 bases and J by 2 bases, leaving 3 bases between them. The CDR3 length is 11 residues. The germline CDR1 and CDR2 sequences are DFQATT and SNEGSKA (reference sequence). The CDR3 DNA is TGCAGTGCTAGTCACACAGATACGCAGTATTTT. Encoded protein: CSASHTDTQYF.

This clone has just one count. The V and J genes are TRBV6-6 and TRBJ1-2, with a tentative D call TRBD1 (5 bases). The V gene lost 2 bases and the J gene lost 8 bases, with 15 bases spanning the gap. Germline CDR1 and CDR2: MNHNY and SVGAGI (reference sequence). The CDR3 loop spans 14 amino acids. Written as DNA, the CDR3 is TGTGCCAGCAGTTACCGGGGGGAGTTTGAAGGCTACACCTTC. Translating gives CASSYRGEFEGYTF.

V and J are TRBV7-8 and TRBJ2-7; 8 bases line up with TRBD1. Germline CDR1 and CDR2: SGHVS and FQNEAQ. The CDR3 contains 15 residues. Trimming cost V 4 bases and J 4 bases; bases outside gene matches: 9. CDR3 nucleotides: TGTGCCAGCAGCTCCTCCCAGGGGGCAGGGTACGAGCAGTACTTC. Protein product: CASSSSQGAGYEQYF.

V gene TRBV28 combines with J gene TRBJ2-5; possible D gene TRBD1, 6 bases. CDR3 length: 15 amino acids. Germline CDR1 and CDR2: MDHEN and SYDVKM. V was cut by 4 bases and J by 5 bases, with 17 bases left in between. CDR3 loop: CASSSDSTRRETQYF. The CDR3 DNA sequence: TGTGCCAGCAGTTCGGACAGCACCCGGAGGGAGACCCAGTACTTC.

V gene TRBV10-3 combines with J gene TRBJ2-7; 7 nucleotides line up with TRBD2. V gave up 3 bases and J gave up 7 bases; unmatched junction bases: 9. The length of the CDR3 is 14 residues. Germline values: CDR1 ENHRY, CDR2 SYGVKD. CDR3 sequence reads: CAISEPGGGMEQYF. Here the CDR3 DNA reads TGTGCCATCAGTGAACCGGGCGGGGGTATGGAGCAGTACTTC.

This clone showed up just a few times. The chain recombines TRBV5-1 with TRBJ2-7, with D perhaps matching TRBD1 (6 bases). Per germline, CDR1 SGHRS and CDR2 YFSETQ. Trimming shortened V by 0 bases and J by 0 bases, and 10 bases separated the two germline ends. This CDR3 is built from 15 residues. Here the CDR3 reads CASSLGGTYSYEQYF. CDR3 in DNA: TGCGCCAGCAGCTTGGGGGGGACATACTCCTACGAGCAGTACTTC. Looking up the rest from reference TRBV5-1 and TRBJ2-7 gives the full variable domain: KAGVTQTPRYLIKTRGQQVTLSCSPISGHRSVSWYQQTPGQGLQFLFEYFSETQRNKGNFPGRFSGRQFSNSRSEMNVSTLELGDSALYLCASSLGGTYSYEQYFGPGTRLTVT.

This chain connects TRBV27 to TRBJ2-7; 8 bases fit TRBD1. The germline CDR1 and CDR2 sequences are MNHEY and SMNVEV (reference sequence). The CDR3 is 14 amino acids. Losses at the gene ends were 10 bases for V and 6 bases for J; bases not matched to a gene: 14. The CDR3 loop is CATTKADRVREQYF. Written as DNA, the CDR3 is TGTGCCACCACTAAGGCGGACAGGGTTCGCGAGCAGTACTTC.

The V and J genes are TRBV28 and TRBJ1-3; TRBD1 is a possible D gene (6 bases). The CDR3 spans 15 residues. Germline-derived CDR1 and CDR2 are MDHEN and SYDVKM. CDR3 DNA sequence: TGTGCAGCAAAAGGGGGACCCCGCTCTGGAAACACCATATATTTT. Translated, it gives CAAKGGPRSGNTIYF. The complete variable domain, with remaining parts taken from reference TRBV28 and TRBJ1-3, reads DVKVTQSSRYLVKRTGEKVFLECVQDMDHENMFWYRQDPGLGLRLIYFSYDVKMKEKGDIPEGYSVSREKKERFSLILESASTNQTSMYLCAAKGGPRSGNTIYFGEGSWLTVV.

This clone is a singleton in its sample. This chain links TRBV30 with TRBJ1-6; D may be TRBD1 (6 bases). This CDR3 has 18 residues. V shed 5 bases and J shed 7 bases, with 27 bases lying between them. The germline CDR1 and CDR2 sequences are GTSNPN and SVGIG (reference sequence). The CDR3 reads CAWRLRGQGLGTNSPLHF. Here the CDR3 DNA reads TGTGCCTGGCGATTGCGGGGGCAGGGGCTGGGGACCAATTCACCCCTCCACTTT. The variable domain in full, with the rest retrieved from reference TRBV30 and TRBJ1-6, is SQTIHQWPATLVQPVGSPLSLECTVEGTSNPNLYWYRQAAGRGLQLLFYSVGIGQISSEVPQNLSASRPQDRQFILSSKKLLLSDSGFYLCAWRLRGQGLGTNSPLHFGNGTRLTVT.

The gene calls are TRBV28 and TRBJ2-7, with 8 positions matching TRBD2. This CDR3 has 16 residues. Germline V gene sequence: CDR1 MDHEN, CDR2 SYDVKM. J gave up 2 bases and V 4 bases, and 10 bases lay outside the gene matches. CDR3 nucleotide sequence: TGTGCCAGCAGTTCCCCGCTGGGACTAGGAACCTACGAGCAGTACTTC. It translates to CASSSPLGLGTYEQYF.

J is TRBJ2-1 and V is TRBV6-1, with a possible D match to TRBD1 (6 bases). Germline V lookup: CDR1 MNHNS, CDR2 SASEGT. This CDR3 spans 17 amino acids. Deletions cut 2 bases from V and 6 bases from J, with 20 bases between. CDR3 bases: TGTGCCAGCAGTGAACTCTCACAGGGTATGAGGGGCAATGAGCAGTTCTTC. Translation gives CASSELSQGMRGNEQFF.

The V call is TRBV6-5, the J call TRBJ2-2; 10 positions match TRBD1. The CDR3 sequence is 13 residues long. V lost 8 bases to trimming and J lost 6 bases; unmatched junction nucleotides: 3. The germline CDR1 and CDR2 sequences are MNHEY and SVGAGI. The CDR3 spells CASWDRGAGELFF. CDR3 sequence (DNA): TGTGCCAGCTGGGACAGGGGTGCCGGGGAGCTGTTTTTT.